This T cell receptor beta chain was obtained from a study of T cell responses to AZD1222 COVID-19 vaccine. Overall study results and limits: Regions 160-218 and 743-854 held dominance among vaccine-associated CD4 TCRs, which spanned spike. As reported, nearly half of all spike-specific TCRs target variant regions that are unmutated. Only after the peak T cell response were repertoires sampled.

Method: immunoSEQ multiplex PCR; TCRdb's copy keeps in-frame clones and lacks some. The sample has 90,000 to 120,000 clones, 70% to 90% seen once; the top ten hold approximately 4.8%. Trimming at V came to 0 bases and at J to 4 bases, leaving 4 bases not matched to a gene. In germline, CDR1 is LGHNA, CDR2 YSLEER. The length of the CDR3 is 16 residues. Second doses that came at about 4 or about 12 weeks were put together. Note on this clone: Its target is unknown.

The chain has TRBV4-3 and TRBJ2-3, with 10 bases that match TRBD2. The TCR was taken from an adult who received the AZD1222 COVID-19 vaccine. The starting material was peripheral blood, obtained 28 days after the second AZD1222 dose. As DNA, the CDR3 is TGCGCCAGCAGCCAAGATGCTAGCGGGGGCTCAGATACGCAGTATTTT. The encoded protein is CASSQDASGGSDTQYF.